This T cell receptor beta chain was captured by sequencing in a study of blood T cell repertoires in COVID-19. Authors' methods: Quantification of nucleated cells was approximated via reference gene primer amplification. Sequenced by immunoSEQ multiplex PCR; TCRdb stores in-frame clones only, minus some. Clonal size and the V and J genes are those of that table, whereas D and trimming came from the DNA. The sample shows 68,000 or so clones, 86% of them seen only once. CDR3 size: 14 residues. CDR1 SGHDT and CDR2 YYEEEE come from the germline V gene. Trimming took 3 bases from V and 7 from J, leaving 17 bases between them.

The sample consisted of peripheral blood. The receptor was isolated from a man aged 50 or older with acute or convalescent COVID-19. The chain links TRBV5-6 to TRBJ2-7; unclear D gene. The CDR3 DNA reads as TGTGCCAGCAGCTATCCATCGGTGGGCAGAGAGCAGTACTTC. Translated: CASSYPSVGREQYF.